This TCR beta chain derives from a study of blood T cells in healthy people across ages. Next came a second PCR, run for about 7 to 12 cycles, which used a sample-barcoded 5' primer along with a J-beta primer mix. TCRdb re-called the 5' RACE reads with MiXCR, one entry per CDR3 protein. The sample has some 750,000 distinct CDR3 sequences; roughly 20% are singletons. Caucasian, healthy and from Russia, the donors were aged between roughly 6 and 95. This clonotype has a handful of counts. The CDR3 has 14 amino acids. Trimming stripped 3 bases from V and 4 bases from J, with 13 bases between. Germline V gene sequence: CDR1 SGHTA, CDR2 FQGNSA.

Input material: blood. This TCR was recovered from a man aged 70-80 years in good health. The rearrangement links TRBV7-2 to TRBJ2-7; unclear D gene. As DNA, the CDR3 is TGTGCCAGCAGCTTGGCGCCGCAGGTTTACGAGCAGTACTTC. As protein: CASSLAPQVYEQYF. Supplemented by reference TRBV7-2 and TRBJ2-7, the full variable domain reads GAGVSQSPSNKVTEKGKDVELRCDPISGHTALYWYRQSLGQGLEFLIYFQGNSAPDKSGLPSDRFSAERTGGSVSTLTIQRTQQEDSAVYLCASSLAPQVYEQYFGPGTRLTVT.